Following are 30 T cell receptor beta chains from one sample sequenced in a study of shared T cell receptors in the human thymus. Some clones are missing from TCRdb's copy, which holds only in-frame ones; the method was immunoSEQ multiplex PCR. The data hold under 700,000 clones, with around 78% observed a single time. The same sample was also studied in work on human thymus T cells.

The source material was thymocytes. Receptor source: a boy younger than two with a congenital heart defect.

About this clone: The sample holds other DNA sequences that translate to the same CDR3. The V call is TRBV27, the J call TRBJ2-7; 10 bases align to TRBD1. With V trimmed by 2 bases and J by 0 bases, 1 base remained unmatched. Germline loops: CDR1 MNHEY, CDR2 SMNVEV (reference sequence). This CDR3 is 15 amino acids long. The CDR3 coding sequence is TGTGCCAGCAGTTTAAGGACAGGGGGCTCCTACGAGCAGTACTTC. This translates into CASSLRTGGSYEQYF.

The chain carries TRBV7-9 and TRBJ1-4, with TRBD1 matching 7 bases. Trimming took 1 base from V and 5 from J; bases not matched to a gene: 1. The CDR3 length is 14 residues. CDR1 and CDR2 (germline): SEHNR, FQNEAQ (reference sequence). The CDR3 sequence: CASSLETGNEKLFF. The CDR3 bases are TGTGCCAGCAGCTTAGAGACAGGGAATGAAAAACTGTTTTTT.

The chain recombines TRBV11-2 with TRBJ2-2; the match to TRBD1 covers 11 bases. Germline CDR1 SGHAT, CDR2 FQNNGV. V dropped 5 bases and J dropped 2; count of bases not matched to a gene: 4. The CDR3 is 16 residues long. CDR3 amino acids: CASSPRTGGNTGELFF. For the CDR3, the DNA is TGTGCCAGCAGCCCGAGGACAGGGGGCAACACCGGGGAGCTGTTTTTT.

V gene TRBV18 combines with J gene TRBJ1-4; D is perhaps TRBD1 (5 bases). Germline CDR1 KGHSH, CDR2 LQKENI. With 0 bases removed from V and 0 bases from J, the gap between germline ends came to 11 bases. The CDR3 extends over 17 amino acids. This CDR3 is CASSPPGGEATNEKLFF. CDR3 nucleotide sequence: TGTGCCAGCTCACCACCGGGGGGTGAGGCAACTAATGAAAAACTGTTTTTT.

J is TRBJ2-5 and V is TRBV9, with a weak D call TRBD2 (6 bases). The V end lost 3 bases, the J end lost 1 base, and 16 bases lay between the germline ends. The CDR3 spans 16 residues. From germline, CDR1 is SGDLS and CDR2 YYNGEE. The CDR3 loop reads CASSAHRDSIQETQYF. The DNA for the CDR3 is TGTGCCAGCAGCGCCCACCGGGACTCAATCCAAGAGACCCAGTACTTC.

CDR3 nucleotides: TGTGCCAGCGGTTCGGGGTACTTC. Residues: CASGSGYF. The chain recombines TRBV6-1 with TRBJ2-5; D unresolved. V was pared by 8 bases and J by 13 bases, with 8 bases between. CDR1 is MNHNS, CDR2 SASEGT, per germline. The CDR3 length is 8 residues.

The chain employs TRBV2 and TRBJ1-3; no firm D call. Germline-derived CDR1 and CDR2 are SNHLY and FYNNEI. The CDR3 totals 14 residues. V lost 7 bases, J lost 0 bases, and 10 bases lay in between. CDR3 residues: CASTRNSSGNTIYF. For the CDR3, the DNA is TGTGCCAGCACCAGGAACAGCTCTGGAAACACCATATATTTT.

CDR3 coding DNA: TGTGCCAGTAGTATTAAGAGAAGCTCCTACAATGAGCAGTTCTTC. It translates to CASSIKRSSYNEQFF. This rearrangement joins TRBV19 to TRBJ2-1; the D is unclear. This CDR3 region has 15 residues. Germline values: CDR1 LNHDA, CDR2 SQIVND (reference sequence). Trimming cost V 3 bases and J 0 bases, with 9 bases left between them.

V gene TRBV6-5 combines with J gene TRBJ2-1; TRBD1 matches 8 bases. The CDR3 loop spans 14 amino acids. Germline V gene data show CDR1 as MNHEY and CDR2 as SVGAGI. V trimming: 10 bases; J trimming: 3 bases; junction bases outside the gene matches: 8. This chain's CDR3 is CAISRGPFYNEQFF. In DNA, the CDR3 is TGTGCCATCTCCAGGGGGCCCTTCTACAATGAGCAGTTCTTC.

The chain uses TRBV18 and TRBJ1-2; D is undetermined. V shed 0 bases and J shed 3 bases, with 14 bases lying between them. CDR3 size: 16 residues. The germline CDR1 and CDR2 sequences are KGHSH and LQKENI. The chain's CDR3 is CASSPPTEGGDYGYTF. The CDR3 nucleotides are TGTGCCAGCTCACCACCGACGGAGGGCGGGGACTATGGCTACACCTTC.

The chain is built from TRBV7-2 and TRBJ1-5; D might be TRBD1 (5 bases). Germline CDR1 and CDR2: SGHTA and FQGNSA. This CDR3 spans 16 amino acids. V lost 5 bases to trimming and J lost 5 bases, with 19 bases between them. CDR3: CASSPEGRTGDQPQHF. Here the CDR3 DNA reads TGTGCCAGCAGCCCCGAGGGACGGACGGGGGATCAGCCCCAGCATTTT.

This rearrangement joins TRBV6-5 to TRBJ2-7; D perhaps matches TRBD1 (5 bases). The CDR3 covers 14 residues. V was cut by 6 bases and J by 3 bases, with 15 bases left in between. Germline V gene lookup returns CDR1 MNHEY and CDR2 SVGAGI. CDR3 DNA sequence: TGTGCCAGCAGGGGCAGGGTTTGGGACTACGAGCAGTACTTC. It is translated as CASRGRVWDYEQYF.

V gene TRBV4-1 combines with J gene TRBJ1-2; maybe TRBD1 (5 bases). The CDR3 covers 15 residues. Germline-derived CDR1 and CDR2 are MGHRA and YSYEKL. The V and J ends lost 1 base and 3 bases respectively, with 12 bases between them. The CDR3 DNA reads as TGCGCCAGCAGCCAAGGCCACCTCAGGGACTATGGCTACACCTTC. Its protein product is CASSQGHLRDYGYTF.

The chain links TRBV5-6 to TRBJ2-3, with TRBD2 matching over 11 bases. The CDR3 totals 15 residues. CDR1 is SGHDT and CDR2 is YYEEEE in the germline V gene. Trimming at V came to 4 bases and at J to 3 bases, leaving 4 bases not matched to a gene. As DNA, the CDR3 is TGTGCCAGCAGCGTCACTAGCGGGAGTACAGATACGCAGTATTTT. Its protein is CASSVTSGSTDTQYF. Drawing the rest from reference TRBV5-6 and TRBJ2-3, the complete variable domain is DAGVTQSPTHLIKTRGQQVTLRCSPKSGHDTVSWYQQALGQGPQFIFQYYEEEERQRGNFPDRFSGHQFPNYSSELNVNALLLGDSALYLCASSVTSGSTDTQYFGPGTRLTVL.

The rearrangement joins TRBV5-1 to TRBJ2-5; TRBD1 aligns across 11 bases. V lost 5 bases, J lost 5 bases, and 8 bases stayed unmatched. Germline V gene lookup returns CDR1 SGHRS and CDR2 YFSETQ. The CDR3 is made up of 15 amino acids. The CDR3, as DNA: TGCGCCAGCAGAGACGGACAGGGGGCAAGGGAGACCCAGTACTTC. This sequence encodes CASRDGQGARETQYF.

V is TRBV7-9 and J is TRBJ1-3; possible D gene TRBD1, 5 bases. The CDR3 has 14 residues. The germline gives CDR1 SEHNR, CDR2 FQNEAQ (reference sequence). V gave up 4 bases and J gave up 4 bases, with 11 bases separating them. CDR3 nucleotides: TGTGCCAGCAGCTACCAGGGTCCCGGAAACACCATATATTTT. Its protein product is CASSYQGPGNTIYF.

This clone was recorded once. This rearrangement joins TRBV5-1 to TRBJ1-1; 8 bases are a match to TRBD1. The CDR3 extends over 15 amino acids. Germline V CDR1 and CDR2: SGHRS, YFSETQ. Trimming removed 0 bases from V and 8 bases from J; junction bases left unmatched: 9. The CDR3 nucleotides are TGCGCCAGCAGCTTGGGTGCCCGGGACAGGATCGAAGCTTTCTTT. Translated: CASSLGARDRIEAFF.

This chain links TRBV27 with TRBJ1-3; tentatively, D is TRBD1 (6 bases). This CDR3 has 13 residues. Trimming pared 6 bases from V and 4 bases from J, leaving 10 bases between. Germline loops: CDR1 MNHEY, CDR2 SMNVEV (reference sequence). Written as DNA, the CDR3 is TGTGCCAGCAGACAGGGTCTCGGAAACACCATATATTTT. Its protein product is CASRQGLGNTIYF.

This clone was seen a few times. The chain employs TRBV5-8 and TRBJ2-1; TRBD2 matches 8 bases. The CDR3 has 17 residues. With V trimmed by 5 bases and J by 7 bases, 17 bases remained unmatched. Germline loops: CDR1 SGHTS, CDR2 YDEGEE. CDR3: CASSLDVRRGVVNEQFF. The CDR3 bases are TGTGCCAGCAGTTTAGATGTTCGGCGGGGGGTGGTTAATGAGCAGTTCTTC.

This clone was picked up a small number of times. The rearrangement joins TRBV5-4 to TRBJ2-3, with 7 positions matching TRBD2. Germline CDR1 SGHNT, CDR2 YYREEE (reference sequence). The CDR3 has 11 amino acids. J lost 9 bases, V lost 9 bases, and 7 bases had no gene match. The CDR3 spells CATLGLDTQYF. The CDR3 region has the DNA TGTGCCACCTTAGGACTAGACACGCAGTATTTT.

CDR3 in amino acids: CASSYTAGLAVDEQYF. The CDR3 DNA sequence: TGTGCCAGCAGCTACACCGCAGGACTAGCGGTCGACGAGCAGTACTTC. The chain employs TRBV7-2 and TRBJ2-7; 10 nucleotides match TRBD2. The germline V gene encodes CDR1 SGHTA and CDR2 FQGNSA. The CDR3 length is 16 residues. With 4 bases clipped from V and 5 bases from J, the junction kept 11 bases outside the gene matches.

This chain uses TRBV25-1 with TRBJ2-7; possibly TRBD2 for D (5 bases). The CDR3 is 14 amino acids. CDR1 is MGHDK and CDR2 is SYGVNS in the germline V gene. V was pared by 4 bases and J by 3 bases, with 13 bases between. The CDR3 sequence is CASSGRERDYEQYF. As DNA, the CDR3 is TGTGCCAGCAGTGGTCGGGAACGGGACTACGAGCAGTACTTC.

The chain links TRBV28 to TRBJ2-2, with 14 bases identical to TRBD2. CDR3 length equals 18 residues. V was clipped by 2 bases and J by 3 bases; unmatched bases: 5. Looked up from germline, CDR1 is MDHEN and CDR2 is SYDVKM. The CDR3 loop reads CASSLRTSGRRDTGELFF. The CDR3 DNA follows: TGTGCCAGCAGTTTACGGACTAGCGGGAGGAGAGACACCGGGGAGCTGTTTTTT.

V gene TRBV28 combines with J gene TRBJ1-5; 9 bases align to TRBD1. The CDR3 covers 16 residues. Trimming removed 6 bases from V and 3 bases from J; junction bases left unmatched: 9. Germline V gene sequence: CDR1 MDHEN, CDR2 SYDVKM. The CDR3 spells CASSFRDREVNQPQHF. The CDR3 DNA follows: TGTGCCAGCAGCTTCCGGGACAGGGAGGTCAATCAGCCCCAGCATTTT.

The chain joins TRBV5-1 to TRBJ2-5, with a possible D match to TRBD2 (5 bases). The CDR3 runs to 12 residues. V was shortened by 5 bases and J by 2 bases, with 7 bases between the two germline ends. Germline CDR1 SGHRS, CDR2 YFSETQ. In DNA, the CDR3 is TGCGCCAGCAGTGAGGGTCAAGAGACCCAGTACTTC. Its protein is CASSEGQETQYF.

The rearrangement uses TRBV27 and TRBJ1-1, with D perhaps TRBD1 (5 bases). The ends were cut back, 10 bases at V and 2 bases at J, with 20 bases in the middle. Germline assignment: CDR1 MNHEY and CDR2 SMNVEV (reference sequence). This CDR3 contains 15 residues. In DNA, the CDR3 is TGTGCCACGAGCGCAGGGTCAGAGGCAAACACTGAAGCTTTCTTT. This codes for CATSAGSEANTEAFF.

This clone turned up a few times. V gene TRBV5-4 combines with J gene TRBJ2-2, with unresolved D. Trimming took 1 base from V and 0 from J, leaving 10 bases between them. In germline, CDR1 is SGHNT, CDR2 YYREEE (reference sequence). The CDR3 consists of 16 residues. The CDR3 region is CASSLNRVSNTGELFF. For the CDR3, the DNA is TGTGCCAGCAGCTTGAATAGAGTTTCGAACACCGGGGAGCTGTTTTTT.

The V call is TRBV30, the J call TRBJ2-5; possible D gene TRBD2, 6 bases. This CDR3 has 14 residues. The V gene's germline CDR1 is GTSNPN and CDR2 SVGIG (reference sequence). Trimming took 0 bases from V and 5 from J, leaving 13 bases between them. The CDR3 loop reads CAWSVPGSRETQYF. CDR3 DNA: TGTGCCTGGAGTGTACCCGGGAGTCGGGAGACCCAGTACTTC. Full variable domain (outside the CDR3, taken from reference TRBV30 and TRBJ2-5): SQTIHQWPATLVQPVGSPLSLECTVEGTSNPNLYWYRQAAGRGLQLLFYSVGIGQISSEVPQNLSASRPQDRQFILSSKKLLLSDSGFYLCAWSVPGSRETQYFGPGTRLLVL.

The chain employs TRBV7-9 and TRBJ2-7; 9 nucleotides agree with TRBD2. The V segment lost 1 base and the J segment 7 bases; nucleotides outside the gene matches: 11. The germline V gene has CDR1 SEHNR and CDR2 FQNEAQ (reference sequence). The CDR3 runs to 16 residues. CDR3 residues: CASSLEGLREGLEQYF. The DNA for the CDR3 is TGTGCCAGCAGCTTAGAGGGTCTGCGGGAGGGCCTGGAGCAGTACTTC.

The chain joins TRBV30 to TRBJ2-7, with 11 nucleotides matching TRBD1. The CDR3 consists of 12 residues. Germline CDR1 reads GTSNPN; CDR2 reads SVGIG (reference sequence). The trim removed 8 bases at V and 5 bases at J, leaving 5 bases unmatched. As DNA, the CDR3 is TGTGCCGTGGACAGGGGGCTCGACGAGCAGTACTTC. It is translated as CAVDRGLDEQYF.